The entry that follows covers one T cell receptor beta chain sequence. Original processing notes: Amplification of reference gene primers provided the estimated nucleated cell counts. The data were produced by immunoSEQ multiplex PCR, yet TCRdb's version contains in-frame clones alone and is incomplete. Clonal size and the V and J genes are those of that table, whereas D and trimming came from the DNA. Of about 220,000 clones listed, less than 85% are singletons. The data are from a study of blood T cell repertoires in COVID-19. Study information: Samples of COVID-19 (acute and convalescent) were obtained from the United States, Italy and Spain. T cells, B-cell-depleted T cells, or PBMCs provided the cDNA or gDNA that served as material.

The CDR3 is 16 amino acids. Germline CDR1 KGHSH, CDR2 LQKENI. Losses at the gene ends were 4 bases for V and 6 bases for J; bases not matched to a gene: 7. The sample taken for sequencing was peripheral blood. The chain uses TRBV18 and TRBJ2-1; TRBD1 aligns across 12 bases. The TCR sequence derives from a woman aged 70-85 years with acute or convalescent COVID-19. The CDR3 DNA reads TGTGCCAGCTCACAGGGGACAGGGGGCGGTCTCAATGAGCAGTTCTTC. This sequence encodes CASSQGTGGGLNEQFF.